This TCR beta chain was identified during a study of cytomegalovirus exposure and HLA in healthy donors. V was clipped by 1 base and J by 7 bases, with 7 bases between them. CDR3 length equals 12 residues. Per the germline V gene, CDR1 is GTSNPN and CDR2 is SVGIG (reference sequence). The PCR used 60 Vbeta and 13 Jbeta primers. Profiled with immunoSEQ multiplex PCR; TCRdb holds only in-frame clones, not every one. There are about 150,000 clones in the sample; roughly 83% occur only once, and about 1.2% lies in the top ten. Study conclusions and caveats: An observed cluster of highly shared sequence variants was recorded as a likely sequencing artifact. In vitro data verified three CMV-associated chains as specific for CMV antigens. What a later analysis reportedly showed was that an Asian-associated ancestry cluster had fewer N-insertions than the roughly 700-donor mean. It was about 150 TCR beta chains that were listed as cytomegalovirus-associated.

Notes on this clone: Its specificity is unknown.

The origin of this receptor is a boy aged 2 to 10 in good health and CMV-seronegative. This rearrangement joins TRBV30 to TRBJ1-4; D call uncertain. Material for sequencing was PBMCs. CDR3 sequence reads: CAWSGSGEKLFF. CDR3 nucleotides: TGTGCCTGGAGTGGTTCAGGTGAAAAACTGTTTTTT.